This T cell receptor (beta chain) was captured by sequencing in a study of blood T cell repertoires in COVID-19. Study context: T cells, B-cell-depleted T cells, or PBMCs provided the cDNA or gDNA that served as material.

Germline V gene lookup returns CDR1 SNHLY and CDR2 FYNNEI. Trimming cost V 7 bases and J 6 bases, with 7 bases left between them. The CDR3 covers 11 residues. Repertoires were generated with immunoSEQ multiplex PCR, while TCRdb's copy carries only in-frame clones and drops some. The top ten hold 10% to 12% of the sample, which has 250,000 to 350,000 clones, around nine tenths seen once. V is TRBV2 and J is TRBJ2-4; D ambiguous. The clonotype comes from a woman in her 30s with COVID-19, enrolled during active disease. The specimen sequenced was peripheral blood. CDR3 sequence: CASMGRNIQYF. The CDR3 bases are TGTGCCAGCATGGGCAGAAACATTCAGTACTTC.